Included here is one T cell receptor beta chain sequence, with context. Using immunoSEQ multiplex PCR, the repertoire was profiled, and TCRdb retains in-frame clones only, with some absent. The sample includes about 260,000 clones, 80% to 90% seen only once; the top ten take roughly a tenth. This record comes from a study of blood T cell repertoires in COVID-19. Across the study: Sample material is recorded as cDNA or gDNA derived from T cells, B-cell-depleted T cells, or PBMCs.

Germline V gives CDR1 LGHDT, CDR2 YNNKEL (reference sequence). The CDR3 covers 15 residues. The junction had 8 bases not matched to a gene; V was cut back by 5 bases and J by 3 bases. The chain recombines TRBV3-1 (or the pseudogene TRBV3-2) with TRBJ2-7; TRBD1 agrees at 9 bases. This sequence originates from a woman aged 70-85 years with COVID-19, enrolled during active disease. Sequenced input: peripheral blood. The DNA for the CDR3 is TGTGCCAGCAGCAACTTTGGGACAGGGCTCTACGAGCAGTACTTC. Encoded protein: CASSNFGTGLYEQYF.